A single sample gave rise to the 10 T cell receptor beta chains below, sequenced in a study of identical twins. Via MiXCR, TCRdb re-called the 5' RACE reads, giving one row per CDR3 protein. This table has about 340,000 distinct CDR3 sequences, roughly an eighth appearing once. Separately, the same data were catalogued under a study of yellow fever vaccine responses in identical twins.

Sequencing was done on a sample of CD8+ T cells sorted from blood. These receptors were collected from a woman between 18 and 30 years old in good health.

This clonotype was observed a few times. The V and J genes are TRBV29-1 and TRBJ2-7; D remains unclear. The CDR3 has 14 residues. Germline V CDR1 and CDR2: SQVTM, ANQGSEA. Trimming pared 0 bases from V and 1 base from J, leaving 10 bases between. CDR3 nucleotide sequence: TGCAGCGTTGAAGAAGGTGGCACTTCCTACGAGCAGTACTTC. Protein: CSVEEGGTSYEQYF.

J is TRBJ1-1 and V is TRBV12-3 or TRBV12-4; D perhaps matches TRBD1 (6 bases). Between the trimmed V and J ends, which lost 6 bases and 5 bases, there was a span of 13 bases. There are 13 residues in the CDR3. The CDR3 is CASRSTGSTEAFF. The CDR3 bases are TGTGCCAGCAGGAGTACAGGGAGTACTGAAGCTTTCTTT.

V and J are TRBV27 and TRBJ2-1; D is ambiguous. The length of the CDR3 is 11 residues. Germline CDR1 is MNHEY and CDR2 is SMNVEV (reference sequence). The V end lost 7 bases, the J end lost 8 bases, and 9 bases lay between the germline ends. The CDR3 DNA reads TGTGCCAGCACGGGCTTGGATGAGCAGTTCTTC. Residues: CASTGLDEQFF.

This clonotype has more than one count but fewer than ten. The CDR3 DNA is TGTGCCAGCAACCCGGGGGGGTTAGGGCAGCCCCAGCATTTT. Amino acid sequence: CASNPGGLGQPQHF. V and J are TRBV6-1 and TRBJ1-5; D possibly corresponds to TRBD1 (5 bases). Trimming stripped 7 bases from V and 7 bases from J, with 17 bases between. CDR1 MNHNS and CDR2 SASEGT come from the germline V gene. The CDR3 extends over 14 amino acids.

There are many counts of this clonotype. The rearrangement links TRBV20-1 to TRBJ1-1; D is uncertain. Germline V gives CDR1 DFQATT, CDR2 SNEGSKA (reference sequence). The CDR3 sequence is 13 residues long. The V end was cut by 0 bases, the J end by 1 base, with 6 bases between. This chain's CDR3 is CSARDLENTEAFF. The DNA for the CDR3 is TGCAGTGCTAGAGATCTAGAGAACACTGAAGCTTTCTTT.

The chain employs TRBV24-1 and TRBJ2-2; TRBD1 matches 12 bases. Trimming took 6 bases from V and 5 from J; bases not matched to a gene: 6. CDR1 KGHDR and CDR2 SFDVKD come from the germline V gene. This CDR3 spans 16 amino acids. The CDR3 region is CATSSGDRGRTGELFF. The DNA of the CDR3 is TGTGCCACCAGTAGTGGGGACAGGGGGCGGACCGGGGAGCTGTTTTTT.

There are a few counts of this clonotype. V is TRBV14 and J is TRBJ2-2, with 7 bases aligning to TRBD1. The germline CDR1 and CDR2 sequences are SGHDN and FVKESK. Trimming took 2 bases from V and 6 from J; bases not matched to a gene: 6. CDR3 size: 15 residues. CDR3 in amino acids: CASSQIQGQSGELFF. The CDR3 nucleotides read TGTGCCAGCAGCCAAATACAGGGGCAATCCGGGGAGCTGTTTTTT.

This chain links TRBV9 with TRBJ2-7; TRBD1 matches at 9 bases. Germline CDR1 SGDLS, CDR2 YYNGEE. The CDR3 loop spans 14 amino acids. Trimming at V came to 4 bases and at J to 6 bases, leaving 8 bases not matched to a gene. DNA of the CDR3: TGTGCCAGCAGCTTTCGGGACAGGGCCCTCGAGCAGTACTTC. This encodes CASSFRDRALEQYF.

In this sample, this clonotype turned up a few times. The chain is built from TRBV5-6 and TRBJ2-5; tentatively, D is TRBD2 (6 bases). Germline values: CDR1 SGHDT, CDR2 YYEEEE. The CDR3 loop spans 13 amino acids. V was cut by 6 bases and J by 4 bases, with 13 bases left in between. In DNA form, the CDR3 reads TGTGCCAGCACACTTAGCGGCTCAGAGACCCAGTACTTC. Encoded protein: CASTLSGSETQYF. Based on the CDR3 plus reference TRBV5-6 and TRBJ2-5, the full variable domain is DAGVTQSPTHLIKTRGQQVTLRCSPKSGHDTVSWYQQALGQGPQFIFQYYEEEERQRGNFPDRFSGHQFPNYSSELNVNALLLGDSALYLCASTLSGSETQYFGPGTRLLVL.

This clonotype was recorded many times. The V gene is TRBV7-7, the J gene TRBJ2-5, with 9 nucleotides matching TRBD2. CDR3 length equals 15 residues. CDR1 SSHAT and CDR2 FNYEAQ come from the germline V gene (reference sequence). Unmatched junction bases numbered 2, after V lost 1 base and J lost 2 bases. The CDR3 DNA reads TGTGCCAGCAGCTTAGACCTAGCGGGACAAGAGACCCAGTACTTC. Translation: CASSLDLAGQETQYF.